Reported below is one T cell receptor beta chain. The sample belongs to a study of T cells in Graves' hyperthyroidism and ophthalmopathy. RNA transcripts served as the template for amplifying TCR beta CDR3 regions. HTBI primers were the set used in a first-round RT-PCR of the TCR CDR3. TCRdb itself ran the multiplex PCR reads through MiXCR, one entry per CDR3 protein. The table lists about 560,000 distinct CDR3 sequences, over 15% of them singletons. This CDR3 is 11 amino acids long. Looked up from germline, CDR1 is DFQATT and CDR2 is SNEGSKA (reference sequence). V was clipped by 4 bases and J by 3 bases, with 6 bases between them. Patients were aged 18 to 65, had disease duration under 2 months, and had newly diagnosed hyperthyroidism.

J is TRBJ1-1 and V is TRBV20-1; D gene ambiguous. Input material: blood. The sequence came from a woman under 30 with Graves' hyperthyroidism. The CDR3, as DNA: TGCAGTGCTACGGAGGACACTGAAGCTTTCTTT. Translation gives CSATEDTEAFF.